Sequencing of this TCR beta chain was carried out in a study of T cells in Graves' hyperthyroidism and ophthalmopathy. Study conclusions and caveats: From stable hyperthyroidism, ophthalmopathy was set apart by a 13 V-J model.

As concerns this clonotype: What it binds is not known.

It was RNA transcripts that yielded the amplified TCR beta CDR3 regions. The HTBI primer set served for first-round RT-PCR of the TCR CDR3. From the multiplex PCR reads, TCRdb called clonotypes with MiXCR, one entry per CDR3 protein. The sample yields 650,000 to 700,000 distinct CDR3 sequences, roughly 17% seen once. The CDR3 has 14 residues. Trimming removed 3 bases from V and 5 bases from J, with 13 bases in between. Germline V gene sequence: CDR1 MDHEN, CDR2 SYDVKM. The chain employs TRBV28 and TRBJ1-1; D is possibly TRBD1 (5 bases). The sequencing input was blood. This receptor was taken from a man aged 45-65 years with Graves' hyperthyroidism. CDR3 sequence: CASSFRLEGTEAFF. CDR3 nucleotide sequence: TGTGCCAGCAGTTTTCGACTGGAGGGGACTGAAGCTTTCTTT.